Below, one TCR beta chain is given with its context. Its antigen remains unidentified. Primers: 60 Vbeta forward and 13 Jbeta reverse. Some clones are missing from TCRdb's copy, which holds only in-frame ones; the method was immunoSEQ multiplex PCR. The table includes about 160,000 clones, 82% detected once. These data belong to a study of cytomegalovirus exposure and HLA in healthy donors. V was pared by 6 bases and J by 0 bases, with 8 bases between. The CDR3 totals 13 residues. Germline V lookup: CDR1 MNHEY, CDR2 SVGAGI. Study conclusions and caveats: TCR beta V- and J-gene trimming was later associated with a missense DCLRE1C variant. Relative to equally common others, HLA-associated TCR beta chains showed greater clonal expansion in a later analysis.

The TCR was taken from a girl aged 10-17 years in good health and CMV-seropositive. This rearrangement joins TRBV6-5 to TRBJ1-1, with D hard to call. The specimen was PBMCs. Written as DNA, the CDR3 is TGTGCCAGCAGCCGCAGTCTGAACACTGAAGCTTTCTTT. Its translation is CASSRSLNTEAFF.